This TCR beta chain was recorded in a study of blood T cell repertoires in COVID-19. Study-level information: Both acute and convalescent COVID-19 samples were obtained from the United States, Italy and Spain. T cells, B-cell-depleted T cells, or PBMCs provided the cDNA or gDNA that served as material.

Germline V gives CDR1 GTSNPN, CDR2 SVGIG (reference sequence). Trimming left V 2 bases short and J 5 bases short, with 10 bases between. The CDR3 sequence is 13 residues long. In the original workflow: The authors estimated nucleated cell counts from reference gene primer amplification. Using immunoSEQ multiplex PCR, the repertoire was profiled, and TCRdb retains in-frame clones only, with some absent. D and trimming come from the DNA, and the V and J calls and clone size come from that table. The repertoire holds 61,000 or so clones, over 80% seen once, with 3.5% in the top ten. V is TRBV30 and J is TRBJ1-5; D perhaps matches TRBD1 (5 bases). The sample taken for sequencing was peripheral blood. The receptor comes from a woman older than 75 with acute or convalescent COVID-19. The CDR3: CAWSREGDQPQHF. CDR3 coding DNA: TGTGCCTGGAGTAGAGAAGGGGATCAGCCCCAGCATTTT. Full variable domain (rest looked up from reference TRBV30 and TRBJ1-5): SQTIHQWPATLVQPVGSPLSLECTVEGTSNPNLYWYRQAAGRGLQLLFYSVGIGQISSEVPQNLSASRPQDRQFILSSKKLLLSDSGFYLCAWSREGDQPQHFGDGTRLSIL.